The 20 T cell receptor beta chains presented below share a single source sample, sequenced in a study of T cell responses to AZD1222 COVID-19 vaccine. Clones were sequenced by immunoSEQ multiplex PCR, and TCRdb holds only the in-frame ones, with some missing. The table has approximately 71,000 clones, 88% seen once; the top ten hold roughly 7.3%. The material sequenced was peripheral blood, taken on day 0 of AZD1222 vaccination. The receptor source for this set is an adult in good health.

This chain connects TRBV27 to TRBJ1-5; D call uncertain. Trimming shortened V by 2 bases and J by 6 bases, and 8 bases separated the two germline ends. Per germline, CDR1 MNHEY and CDR2 SMNVEV (reference sequence). The CDR3 loop spans 13 amino acids. The CDR3 coding sequence is TGTGCCAGCAGTTTAACTGGGAGTCAGCCCCAGCATTTT. Translation: CASSLTGSQPQHF.

V gene TRBV20-1 combines with J gene TRBJ2-7, with 9 bases aligning to TRBD2. CDR1 and CDR2 (germline): DFQATT, SNEGSKA (reference sequence). Unmatched junction bases numbered 13, after V lost 3 bases and J lost 1 base. This CDR3 comprises 17 residues. In DNA form, the CDR3 reads TGCAGTGCTAGTGGGCTAGCGGGAAGGTCAAAATCCTACGAGCAGTACTTC. Protein product: CSASGLAGRSKSYEQYF.

V and J are TRBV7-2 and TRBJ2-4; 12 bases match TRBD2. Unmatched junction bases numbered 13, after V lost 4 bases and J lost 9 bases. From germline, CDR1 is SGHTA and CDR2 FQGNSA. The length of the CDR3 is 17 residues. CDR3 in DNA: TGTGCCAGCAGCTCTTCGACTAGCGGGAGTCGGGGGGGCATTCAGTACTTC. Translating it yields CASSSSTSGSRGGIQYF.

This chain connects TRBV4-1 to TRBJ2-3; 9 bases align to TRBD2. Trimming at V came to 1 base and at J to 1 base, leaving 3 bases not matched to a gene. The CDR3 sequence is 16 residues long. The V gene's germline CDR1 is MGHRA and CDR2 YSYEKL. The CDR3, as DNA: TGCGCCAGCAGCCAAGGGTGGACTAGCGGCACAGATACGCAGTATTTT. Translated: CASSQGWTSGTDTQYF.

The genes are TRBV11-2 and TRBJ2-7; D perhaps matches TRBD2 (5 bases). CDR3 length: 15 amino acids. Germline CDR1 is SGHAT and CDR2 is FQNNGV. V dropped 5 bases and J dropped 0 bases, with 14 bases sitting between them. CDR3 residues: CASSPMGGSSYEQYF. The CDR3 region has the DNA TGTGCCAGCAGCCCCATGGGCGGGTCCTCCTACGAGCAGTACTTC.

This clone was seen once. The V gene is TRBV10-2, the J gene TRBJ2-7, with no clear D. CDR3 length: 10 amino acids. Germline values: CDR1 WSHSY, CDR2 SAAADI. V was pared by 4 bases and J by 6 bases, with 4 bases between. The CDR3: CASSGGEQYF. The CDR3 DNA follows: TGCGCCAGCAGTGGTGGCGAGCAGTACTTC.

This clone was observed a single time. This sequence joins TRBV5-1 and TRBJ1-1; 9 nucleotides match TRBD1. CDR3 size: 14 residues. The germline V gene has CDR1 SGHRS and CDR2 YFSETQ. Trimming took 1 base from V and 3 from J; bases not matched to a gene: 1. The CDR3 DNA reads as TGCGCCAGCAGCTTGACAGGGGGCTACACTGAAGCTTTCTTT. Translating it yields CASSLTGGYTEAFF.

The V gene is TRBV27, the J gene TRBJ2-1; 10 bases are shared with TRBD2. The CDR3 is 17 amino acids. Germline V gives CDR1 MNHEY, CDR2 SMNVEV (reference sequence). The V and J ends lost 0 bases and 0 bases, in that order; junction bases with no gene match: 2. CDR3 nucleotide sequence: TGTGCCAGCAGTTTATCCGGACTAGCGGTCTCCTACAATGAGCAGTTCTTC. Translated: CASSLSGLAVSYNEQFF.

The V and J genes are TRBV3-1 (or the pseudogene TRBV3-2) and TRBJ2-5; D is unresolved. CDR1 is LGHDT and CDR2 is YNNKEL in the germline V gene (reference sequence). The CDR3 covers 15 residues. Trimming cost V 1 base and J 2 bases, with 11 bases left between them. CDR3 bases: TGTGCCAGCAGCCAAGGGAGTCACGGACAAGAGACCCAGTACTTC. Protein product: CASSQGSHGQETQYF.

The chain carries TRBV27 and TRBJ1-1; D gene uncertain. The length of the CDR3 is 14 residues. V was trimmed by 0 bases and J by 5 bases, leaving 10 bases between them. Germline V gives CDR1 MNHEY, CDR2 SMNVEV (reference sequence). CDR3 DNA sequence: TGTGCCAGCAGTTTATCCCAACCGGGTACTGAAGCTTTCTTT. It codes for CASSLSQPGTEAFF.

The chain employs TRBV27 and TRBJ2-7; TRBD2 matches 7 bases. This CDR3 has 13 residues. The V and J ends lost 8 bases and 5 bases, in that order; junction bases with no gene match: 9. Germline CDR1 MNHEY, CDR2 SMNVEV (reference sequence). CDR3 sequence: CASSLGLADEQYF. In DNA form, the CDR3 reads TGTGCCAGCTCACTCGGGCTAGCGGACGAGCAGTACTTC.

This chain connects TRBV18 to TRBJ2-7; D perhaps matches TRBD2 (7 bases). Between the trimmed V and J ends, which lost 1 base and 2 bases, there was a span of 15 bases. The CDR3 is 16 residues long. The germline CDR1 and CDR2 sequences are KGHSH and LQKENI. CDR3 coding DNA: TGTGCCAGCTCACCACGTGGCGGGGGCGAAGCCTACGAGCAGTACTTC. It specifies CASSPRGGGEAYEQYF.

The genes are TRBV7-9 and TRBJ1-2; D is possibly TRBD1 (6 bases). The CDR3 spans 15 residues. V was pared by 3 bases and J by 0 bases, with 11 bases between. Germline V gene data show CDR1 as SEHNR and CDR2 as FQNEAQ (reference sequence). CDR3 DNA: TGTGCCAGCAGCTTGAGTCACAGGGCTAACTATGGCTACACCTTC. This codes for CASSLSHRANYGYTF.

The V call is TRBV7-8, the J call TRBJ2-2; 16 bases line up with TRBD2. The CDR3 spans 18 residues. After removal of 5 bases from V and 6 bases from J, the junction contained 9 bases not matched to a gene. Per germline, CDR1 SGHVS and CDR2 FQNEAQ. The CDR3 loop reads CASSQRGLAGGQAGELFF. The CDR3 DNA sequence: TGTGCCAGCAGCCAGCGGGGACTAGCGGGAGGGCAAGCCGGGGAGCTGTTTTTT.

The V gene is TRBV5-4, the J gene TRBJ2-1, with 15 nucleotides matching TRBD2. The J segment lost 15 bases and the V segment lost 6 bases, leaving 10 bases of the junction unmatched. CDR1 SGHNT and CDR2 YYREEE come from the germline V gene (reference sequence). The CDR3 spans 14 residues. The CDR3 is CASIKRGTSGRRFF. CDR3 nucleotide sequence: TGTGCCAGCATTAAGAGAGGGACTAGCGGGAGGCGGTTCTTC.

This clone was recorded a few times. The chain joins TRBV2 to TRBJ2-3, with D unclear. The CDR3 has 13 residues. The V end was cut by 7 bases, the J end by 2 bases, with 10 bases between. Per germline, CDR1 SNHLY and CDR2 FYNNEI. CDR3 loop: CASNPPFTDTQYF. The CDR3 nucleotides read TGTGCCAGCAACCCTCCCTTCACAGATACGCAGTATTTT.

This chain connects TRBV6-5 to TRBJ1-4; 9 nucleotides agree with TRBD1. The CDR3 has 14 amino acids. With 6 bases clipped from V and 8 bases from J, the junction kept 7 bases outside the gene matches. Germline V gene lookup returns CDR1 MNHEY and CDR2 SVGAGI. CDR3 in DNA: TGTGCCAGCAGAACAGGGGGCGCAGGCGAAAAACTGTTTTTT. Translating it yields CASRTGGAGEKLFF.

The rearrangement links TRBV11-1 to TRBJ2-1; D uncertain. Germline V CDR1 and CDR2: SGHAT, FQDESV (reference sequence). CDR3 length: 13 residues. The V end lost 5 bases, the J end lost 5 bases, and 10 bases lay between the germline ends. This CDR3 is CASSTPPDNEQFF. The CDR3 coding sequence is TGTGCCAGCAGCACCCCTCCGGACAATGAGCAGTTCTTC.

In this sample, this clone turned up a few times. CDR3 DNA: TGTGCCAGCAGCCGAGGACTAGCCTACAATGAGCAGTTCTTC. Its translation: CASSRGLAYNEQFF. V usage is TRBV27 and J usage is TRBJ2-1; 7 bases agree with TRBD2. Losses at the gene ends were 6 bases for V and 2 bases for J; bases not matched to a gene: 4. From germline, CDR1 is MNHEY and CDR2 SMNVEV (reference sequence). The CDR3 is 14 amino acids.

The chain employs TRBV7-2 and TRBJ1-4, with 8 bases that match TRBD1. CDR1 SGHTA and CDR2 FQGNSA come from the germline V gene. The CDR3 totals 15 residues. After removal of 5 bases from V and 7 bases from J, the junction contained 9 bases not matched to a gene. CDR3 protein: CASSLSQGGGEKLFF. The CDR3 DNA is TGTGCCAGCAGCCTTTCACAGGGGGGTGGTGAAAAACTGTTTTTT.